These 32 T cell receptor beta chains originate from one sample sequenced in a study of Tregs in tolerant kidney transplant recipients. Clones were read by immunoSEQ multiplex PCR, and TCRdb kept only the in-frame ones, dropping some. The top ten hold more than 2% of the sample, which has about 20,000 clones, roughly 82% seen once. Sequenced sample: Tregs from blood. These receptors came from a human donor in good health.

V gene TRBV20-1 combines with J gene TRBJ2-3; perhaps D is TRBD1 or TRBD2 (5 bases each). The germline CDR1 and CDR2 sequences are DFQATT and SNEGSKA (reference sequence). CDR3 length: 11 residues. The CDR3: CGGGAADTQYF. As DNA, the CDR3 is TGCGGAGGTGGGGCGGCAGATACGCAGTATTTT.

This clone was found a few times. V and J are TRBV5-6 and TRBJ1-2; D may be TRBD1 (6 bases). V shed 1 base and J shed 5 bases, with 6 bases lying between them. The germline V gene has CDR1 SGHDT and CDR2 YYEEEE. The CDR3 extends over 12 amino acids. For the CDR3, the DNA is TGTGCCAGCAGCTTGACAGGGTATGGCTACACCTTC. Protein: CASSLTGYGYTF.

This clone was counted a single time. The chain combines TRBV12-2 with TRBJ2-1; the table assigns TRBD2, which was not confirmed against the DNA. TRBV12-2 is reported as a pseudogene. The CDR3 runs 15 residues. Written as DNA, the CDR3 is TGTGCAAGTCGCCACCCTAGCGGGAGTTACAATGAGCAGTTCTTC. Amino acid sequence: CASRHPSGSYNEQFF.

In its sample, this clone was seen once. The chain employs TRBV7-9 and TRBJ2-5, with 9 bases matching TRBD2. Germline V gives CDR1 SEHNR, CDR2 FQNEAQ (reference sequence). Unmatched junction bases numbered 5, after V lost 1 base and J lost 5 bases. This CDR3 contains 15 residues. This chain's CDR3 is CASSLVGGREETQYF. The CDR3 bases are TGTGCCAGCAGCTTAGTAGGCGGGAGGGAGGAGACCCAGTACTTC.

This chain links TRBV19 with TRBJ2-1, with 7 bases identical to TRBD1. The V gene end was trimmed by 6 bases and the J gene end by 6 bases; junction bases not matched to a gene: 5. The CDR3 is 13 amino acids. Germline V gene lookup returns CDR1 LNHDA and CDR2 SQIVND (reference sequence). The CDR3: CASRWTGLNEQFF. The DNA of the CDR3 is TGTGCCAGTAGGTGGACAGGTCTCAATGAGCAGTTCTTC.

This clone was seen a single time. The chain uses TRBV10-3 and TRBJ1-3; 7 nucleotides agree with TRBD1. After removal of 10 bases from V and 4 bases from J, the junction contained 10 bases not matched to a gene. The CDR3 length is 14 residues. Germline V CDR1 and CDR2: ENHRY, SYGVKD. In DNA, the CDR3 is TGTGCCAGCCGGACCACAGGGGCGGGAAACACCATATATTTT. Its translation is CASRTTGAGNTIYF.

This clone has just one count. V usage is TRBV11-2 and J usage is TRBJ2-3; no clear D. This CDR3 comprises 14 residues. Trimming took 6 bases from V and 0 from J, leaving 10 bases between them. Germline-derived CDR1 and CDR2 are SGHAT and FQNNGV. The CDR3 DNA sequence: TGTGCCAGCAGTCCGACACGCAGCACAGATACGCAGTATTTT. It specifies CASSPTRSTDTQYF.

This chain uses TRBV6-4 with TRBJ1-1; tentative D call: TRBD1 (5 bases). Trimming cost V 6 bases and J 3 bases, with 8 bases left between them. CDR3 length equals 12 residues. Germline loops: CDR1 MRHNA, CDR2 SNTAGT. The CDR3 DNA is TGTGCCAGCAGAGACAGATACACTGAAGCTTTCTTT. As protein: CASRDRYTEAFF.

This clone appeared a single time. For the CDR3, the DNA is TGTGCCAGCAGCTTTGGGCCTTACAATGAGCAGTTCTTC. Protein product: CASSFGPYNEQFF. The V call is TRBV5-8, the J call TRBJ2-1; D not certain. The length of the CDR3 is 13 residues. CDR1 is SGHTS, CDR2 YDEGEE, per germline. Trimming removed 2 bases at V and 4 bases at J, with 7 bases between. The whole variable domain, filled in from reference TRBV5-8 and TRBJ2-1, reads EAGVTQSPTHLIKTRGQQATLRCSPISGHTSVYWYQQALGLGLQFLLWYDEGEERNRGNFPPRFSGRQFPNYSSELNVNALELEDSALYLCASSFGPYNEQFFGPGTRLTVL.

V gene TRBV6-6 combines with J gene TRBJ2-1; D ambiguous. V lost 4 bases to trimming and J lost 4 bases, with 5 bases between them. The CDR3 has 12 amino acids. Germline CDR1 is MNHNY and CDR2 is SVGAGI (reference sequence). The CDR3 DNA reads TGTGCCAGCAGTTCCCTATACAATGAGCAGTTCTTC. It encodes CASSSLYNEQFF.

V gene TRBV15 combines with J gene TRBJ1-4; D perhaps matches TRBD1 (6 bases). With 5 bases removed from V and 8 bases from J, the gap between germline ends came to 6 bases. The germline gives CDR1 LNHNV, CDR2 YYDKDF (reference sequence). The CDR3 is 11 amino acids. This CDR3 reads CATSDREKLFF. As DNA, the CDR3 is TGTGCCACCAGCGACAGGGAAAAACTGTTTTTT.

This chain joins TRBV18 and TRBJ1-4; 8 positions match TRBD1. The CDR3 runs to 17 residues. The germline CDR1 and CDR2 sequences are KGHSH and LQKENI. V dropped 5 bases and J dropped 8; count of bases not matched to a gene: 16. CDR3 region: CASSYAHLGTGGEKLFF. DNA for the CDR3: TGTGCCAGCTCATACGCGCACCTGGGGACAGGAGGCGAAAAACTGTTTTTT.

By frequency in the sample, this clone is medium-sized. The rearrangement joins TRBV9 to TRBJ1-1, with D perhaps matching TRBD1 (5 bases). V lost 0 bases and J lost 0, with 12 bases in between. The CDR3 runs to 16 residues. CDR1 SGDLS and CDR2 YYNGEE come from the germline V gene. The CDR3 reads CASSVALDTMNTEAFF. The CDR3 nucleotides are TGTGCCAGCAGCGTAGCTCTGGACACTATGAACACTGAAGCTTTCTTT.

The CDR3 region is CATGEALGKLFF. CDR3 DNA: TGTGCCACGGGGGAGGCCCTGGGAAAACTGTTTTTT. The V gene is TRBV10-3, the J gene TRBJ1-4, with TRBD1 as a possible D gene (5 bases). This CDR3 has 12 amino acids. The V and J ends lost 10 bases and 10 bases respectively, with 16 bases between them. Germline CDR1 and CDR2: ENHRY and SYGVKD.

This clone appeared a few times. V gene TRBV30 combines with J gene TRBJ1-4; 12 nucleotides align to TRBD1. Trimming removed 1 base from V and 3 bases from J; junction bases left unmatched: 6. Per the germline V gene, CDR1 is GTSNPN and CDR2 is SVGIG (reference sequence). This CDR3 is built from 17 residues. CDR3 DNA sequence: TGTGCCTGGAGTGAAGGGACAGGGGGCCGAGCTAATGAAAAACTGTTTTTT. Amino acids: CAWSEGTGGRANEKLFF.

The V call is TRBV18, the J call TRBJ2-5; 9 bases match TRBD1. The trim removed 3 bases at V and 2 bases at J, leaving 13 bases unmatched. The CDR3 is 18 amino acids. Germline V gene sequence: CDR1 KGHSH, CDR2 LQKENI. CDR3 loop: CASSPRGQDRGKQETQYF. In DNA form, the CDR3 reads TGTGCCAGCTCACCCCGCGGACAGGACAGGGGAAAACAAGAGACCCAGTACTTC.

The chain links TRBV11-3 to TRBJ2-4; 7 nucleotides agree with TRBD1. Germline V gene sequence: CDR1 SGHNT, CDR2 YENEEA. The length of the CDR3 is 16 residues. J was trimmed by 0 bases and V by 4 bases; bases with no gene match: 6. The CDR3, as DNA: TGTGCCAGCAGCTATAACACAGGGGTAGCCAAAAACATTCAGTACTTC. Protein product: CASSYNTGVAKNIQYF.

This clone was seen a handful of times. The chain is built from TRBV7-9 and TRBJ2-1, with D perhaps TRBD1 or TRBD2 (5 bases each). V lost 5 bases to trimming and J lost 1 base, with 12 bases between them. CDR1 is SEHNR and CDR2 is FQNEAQ in the germline V gene (reference sequence). The CDR3 is made up of 15 amino acids. CDR3 sequence reads: CASSPGRLSYNEQFF. The CDR3 DNA sequence: TGTGCCAGCAGCCCGGGACGGCTGTCCTACAATGAGCAGTTCTTC.

The chain recombines TRBV11-2 with TRBJ1-6; tentative D call: TRBD1 (6 bases). The V gene lost 2 bases and the J gene lost 10 bases, with 12 bases spanning the gap. The germline V gene has CDR1 SGHAT and CDR2 FQNNGV. The length of the CDR3 is 14 residues. CDR3 region: CASSLTGPRSPLHF. For the CDR3, the DNA is TGTGCCAGCAGCTTAACAGGGCCTAGATCACCCCTCCACTTT.

The chain is built from TRBV6-5 and TRBJ2-7; D may be TRBD1 (6 bases). The germline V and J ends were trimmed by 4 bases and 1 base, with 8 bases remaining between them. CDR1 MNHEY and CDR2 SVGAGI come from the germline V gene. The CDR3 extends over 13 amino acids. CDR3 coding DNA: TGTGCCAGCAGTTGGGGGCTATCCTACGAGCAGTACTTC. Its translation is CASSWGLSYEQYF.

The chain is built from TRBV10-3 and TRBJ1-5, with D unclear. V shed 9 bases and J shed 5 bases, with 20 bases lying between them. CDR3 length equals 15 residues. The germline gives CDR1 ENHRY, CDR2 SYGVKD. The chain's CDR3 is CAISTSGGVYQPQHF. CDR3 sequence (DNA): TGTGCCATTTCAACCTCGGGAGGCGTCTATCAGCCCCAGCATTTT.

The table lists this clone with a count of one. This chain uses TRBV4-2 with TRBJ2-5; possible D gene TRBD1, 6 bases. The V end was cut by 3 bases, the J end by 11 bases, with 25 bases between. Per the germline V gene, CDR1 is LGHNA and CDR2 is YNFKEQ. The CDR3 runs 16 residues. CDR3 amino acids: CASSHATGTKGWEQYF. The CDR3 DNA follows: TGTGCCAGCAGCCACGCAACCGGGACAAAGGGCTGGGAGCAGTACTTC.

V gene TRBV6-5 combines with J gene TRBJ1-2; D may be TRBD1 (6 bases). Germline CDR1 is MNHEY and CDR2 is SVGAGI. The CDR3 has 16 residues. Deletions cut 4 bases from V and 5 bases from J, with 20 bases between. The CDR3: CASSSIGGGLLYGYTF. The CDR3, as DNA: TGTGCCAGCAGTTCGATCGGGGGGGGGCTCCTATATGGCTACACCTTC.

The chain couples TRBV7-8 to TRBJ2-5; TRBD2 aligns across 8 bases. The germline V gene encodes CDR1 SGHVS and CDR2 FQNEAQ. With 6 bases clipped from V and 5 bases from J, the junction kept 14 bases outside the gene matches. The CDR3 totals 16 residues. The CDR3 protein is CASRMIGGALWETQYF. The DNA for the CDR3 is TGTGCCAGCAGGATGATCGGGGGGGCCTTATGGGAGACCCAGTACTTC.

The rearrangement uses TRBV19 and TRBJ2-1; 9 bases are shared with TRBD2. Germline values: CDR1 LNHDA, CDR2 SQIVND (reference sequence). J lost 1 base, V lost 9 bases, and 10 bases had no gene match. The CDR3 is 16 amino acids. The DNA for the CDR3 is TGTGCCAGCACCCCCCGCGGGGGGGCATCCTACAATGAGCAGTTCTTC. The encoded protein is CASTPRGGASYNEQFF.

The chain has TRBV5-5 and TRBJ2-1, with TRBD2 identical over 9 bases. The CDR3 runs to 12 residues. The ends lost 4 bases at V and 14 bases at J; junction bases unmatched: 7. CDR1 and CDR2 (germline): SGHKS, YYEKEE (reference sequence). DNA for the CDR3: TGTGCCAGCAGCCCCTTAGCGGGGGAGAAGTTCTTC. Translated, it gives CASSPLAGEKFF.

The table lists this clone with a few counts. The chain uses TRBV7-8 and TRBJ2-3; D might be TRBD2 (5 bases). V lost 4 bases, J lost 3 bases, and 8 bases lay in between. This CDR3 is built from 13 residues. Germline V gives CDR1 SGHVS, CDR2 FQNEAQ. The DNA of the CDR3 is TGTGCCAGCAGCTGGAGGCAGACAGATACGCAGTATTTT. Protein product: CASSWRQTDTQYF.

As DNA, the CDR3 is TGTGCCAGCAGCTTACGGGGGGCGGACTACGAGCAGTACTTC. Translated: CASSLRGADYEQYF. The rearrangement links TRBV5-7 to TRBJ2-7, with D possibly matching TRBD2 (7 bases). TRBV5-7 is placed among ORFs of uncertain function. The germline V and J ends were trimmed by 2 bases and 3 bases, with 12 bases remaining between them. The length of the CDR3 is 14 residues.

The V and J genes are TRBV10-3 and TRBJ2-3; D is unclear. With 10 bases removed from V and 1 base from J, the gap between germline ends came to 12 bases. The CDR3 runs 13 residues. Germline CDR1 reads ENHRY; CDR2 reads SYGVKD. The CDR3 spells CASQRARTDTQYF. In DNA, the CDR3 is TGTGCCAGCCAAAGGGCCCGCACAGATACGCAGTATTTT.

This clone showed up just once. The CDR3 here is CASSSSGTDNSPLHF. DNA for the CDR3: TGTGCCAGCTCGTCCTCCGGGACAGACAATTCACCCCTCCACTTT. The chain employs TRBV18 and TRBJ1-6; 7 positions match TRBD1. With 6 bases clipped from V and 7 bases from J, the junction kept 9 bases outside the gene matches. The CDR3 extends over 15 amino acids. Germline CDR1 is KGHSH and CDR2 is LQKENI.

The J gene is TRBJ2-1, the V gene TRBV6-5, with D perhaps matching TRBD1 (5 bases). Germline V gene lookup returns CDR1 MNHEY and CDR2 SVGAGI. Trimming removed 10 bases from V and 4 bases from J, with 11 bases in between. The CDR3 length is 12 residues. The CDR3 spells CATRARYNEQFF. The CDR3 DNA is TGTGCCACCAGGGCTCGATACAATGAGCAGTTCTTC.

V usage is TRBV19 and J usage is TRBJ2-1; 10 bases agree with TRBD1. The CDR3 is 16 amino acids. J lost 8 bases, V lost 4 bases, and 11 bases had no gene match. Germline values: CDR1 LNHDA, CDR2 SQIVND (reference sequence). CDR3 nucleotide sequence: TGTGCCAGTAGTACGGCGGGGACAGGGGCTAGCGATGAGCAGTTCTTC. Translating gives CASSTAGTGASDEQFF.